This TCR beta chain was identified in a study of cytomegalovirus exposure and HLA in healthy donors. The length of the CDR3 is 24 residues. V lost 0 bases to trimming and J lost 4 bases; unmatched junction nucleotides: 23. Clones were read by immunoSEQ multiplex PCR, and TCRdb kept only the in-frame ones, dropping some. The sample includes some 80,000 clones, approximately 96% seen only once; the top ten take approximately 1.4%. Regarding the study as a whole: Most TCR sequences were uncommon, yet certain public TCRs appeared in many donors. Among the CMV-associated chains, three were confirmed in vitro as specific for CMV antigens. It was found in a later analysis that first-cohort TCR clusters tended to co-occur in the 120 validation repertoires.

As for this clone: Its antigen is still unknown.

The donors formed part of the approximately 120-subject validation cohort, distinct from the roughly 700-subject first cohort. The V call is TRBV23-1, the J call TRBJ2-2; 13 nucleotides match TRBD2. TRBV23-1 is annotated as an ORF whose role is uncertain. Source material: PBMCs. The sequence was obtained from a woman between 18 and 29 years old in good health and CMV-seronegative. CDR3: CASSQSSVEIPGLAGFRVTGELFF. CDR3 DNA: TGCGCCAGCAGTCAATCTAGTGTCGAGATTCCGGGACTAGCGGGATTTCGGGTCACCGGGGAGCTGTTTTTT.